What follows are 27 T cell receptor beta chains derived from one specimen sequenced in a study of cytomegalovirus exposure and HLA in healthy donors. This PCR relied on a set of 60 Vbeta primers and 13 Jbeta primers. Only in-frame clones appear in the TCRdb table, and some are missing; sequencing was by immunoSEQ multiplex PCR. The sample lists about 160,000 clones, about 85% seen once, with more than 2% in the top ten. Sequenced material: PBMCs. Every receptor here comes from a man between 18 and 35 years old in good health and CMV-seropositive.

The chain combines TRBV27 with TRBJ2-7; 7 bases agree with TRBD2. V shed 5 bases and J 0 bases; nucleotides not matched to a gene: 4. This CDR3 comprises 14 residues. The germline gives CDR1 MNHEY, CDR2 SMNVEV (reference sequence). The CDR3: CASSPRTSSYEQYF. The CDR3 bases are TGTGCCAGCAGTCCTCGGACTAGCTCCTACGAGCAGTACTTC.

The chain joins TRBV27 to TRBJ2-4, with D maybe TRBD1 (5 bases). V was shortened by 0 bases and J by 3 bases, with 6 bases between the two germline ends. The CDR3 runs 14 residues. The germline CDR1 and CDR2 sequences are MNHEY and SMNVEV (reference sequence). This chain's CDR3 is CASSLSRVKNIQYF. In DNA form, the CDR3 reads TGTGCCAGCAGTTTATCCAGGGTCAAAAACATTCAGTACTTC.

V gene TRBV7-2 combines with J gene TRBJ1-5; the D gene is possibly TRBD1 (6 bases). The germline V and J ends were trimmed by 4 bases and 6 bases, with 13 bases remaining between them. There are 14 residues in the CDR3. Germline values: CDR1 SGHTA, CDR2 FQGNSA. The CDR3 coding sequence is TGTGCCAGCAGCTGGAAGGGGGAAGGTCAGCCCCAGCATTTT. Its translation is CASSWKGEGQPQHF.

The chain carries TRBV11-2 and TRBJ2-5; TRBD2 matches 10 bases. CDR1 and CDR2 from the germline V gene are SGHAT and FQNNGV. The CDR3 runs 16 residues. The junction had 6 bases not matched to a gene; V was cut back by 0 bases and J by 5 bases. CDR3 DNA: TGTGCCAGCAGCTTAGATGGTAGCGGGGGGCTGGAGACCCAGTACTTC. This gives the protein CASSLDGSGGLETQYF.

J is TRBJ2-1 and V is TRBV5-4; perhaps TRBD2 as D (6 bases). Trimming shortened V by 1 base and J by 10 bases, and 12 bases separated the two germline ends. CDR3 length equals 13 residues. CDR1 is SGHNT, CDR2 YYREEE, per germline (reference sequence). CDR3 nucleotide sequence: TGTGCCAGCAGCTTGACAGTTAGCGGAGAGCAGTTCTTC. The encoded protein is CASSLTVSGEQFF.

V and J are TRBV5-4 and TRBJ2-5; 10 nucleotides agree with TRBD1. This CDR3 comprises 15 residues. J lost 5 bases, V lost 4 bases, and 8 bases had no gene match. The germline CDR1 and CDR2 sequences are SGHNT and YYREEE (reference sequence). The CDR3 DNA reads TGTGCCAGCAGCAAGACCGGGACAGGGGACGAGACCCAGTACTTC. It codes for CASSKTGTGDETQYF.

The rearrangement links TRBV7-6 to TRBJ2-5; a weak D match, TRBD1 (5 bases). The V gene lost 3 bases and the J gene lost 4 bases, with 12 bases spanning the gap. This CDR3 comprises 14 residues. CDR1 and CDR2 (germline): SGHVS, FNYEAQ. CDR3 sequence: CASSFLQGPETQYF. In nucleotides, the CDR3 is TGTGCCAGCAGCTTCCTCCAGGGTCCAGAGACCCAGTACTTC.

In nucleotides, the CDR3 is TGTGCCATCAGTCCAGGGTTTTCCGACACTGAAGCTTTCTTT. Translation gives CAISPGFSDTEAFF. The V call is TRBV10-3, the J call TRBJ1-1; D might be TRBD1 (5 bases). Germline V CDR1 and CDR2: ENHRY, SYGVKD. Trimming shortened V by 5 bases and J by 3 bases, and 13 bases separated the two germline ends. The CDR3 runs 14 residues.

The chain employs TRBV5-6 and TRBJ2-4; TRBD1 might be the D (6 bases). The ends were cut back, 0 bases at V and 0 bases at J, with 10 bases in the middle. Per the germline V gene, CDR1 is SGHDT and CDR2 is YYEEEE. This CDR3 has 16 residues. The CDR3 DNA reads as TGTGCCAGCAGCTTGGGACAGGTCTTAGCCAAAAACATTCAGTACTTC. It encodes CASSLGQVLAKNIQYF.

CDR3 nucleotides: TGTGCCAGCAGCCCTCCGATATCAGGGAATGGCTACACCTTC. Amino acids: CASSPPISGNGYTF. The rearrangement links TRBV7-2 to TRBJ1-2; a possible D gene is TRBD1 (5 bases). V was pared by 5 bases and J by 6 bases, with 16 bases between. In germline, CDR1 is SGHTA, CDR2 FQGNSA. The CDR3 totals 14 residues. Based on the CDR3 plus reference TRBV7-2 and TRBJ1-2, the full variable domain is GAGVSQSPSNKVTEKGKDVELRCDPISGHTALYWYRQSLGQGLEFLIYFQGNSAPDKSGLPSDRFSAERTGGSVSTLTIQRTQQEDSAVYLCASSPPISGNGYTFGSGTRLTVV.

Concerning this clone: Sequence at one end of the junction differs from germline and may be a read error. The CDR3 DNA is TGTTCCAGCAGGCCCACAGGGGTTGACACCGGGGAGCTGTTTTTT. It encodes CSSRPTGVDTGELFF. The chain carries TRBV7-9 and TRBJ2-2; 7 bases match TRBD1. The CDR3 totals 15 residues. Looked up from germline, CDR1 is SEHNR and CDR2 is FQNEAQ (reference sequence). The full variable domain, its missing parts supplied by reference TRBV7-9 and TRBJ2-2, is DTGVSQNPRHKITKRGQNVTFRCDPISEHNRLYWYRQTLGQGPEFLTYFQNEAQLEKSRLLSDRFSAERPKGSFSTLEIQRTEQGDSAMYLCSSRPTGVDTGELFFGEGSRLTVL.

The rearrangement joins TRBV2 to TRBJ2-2, with a tentative D call TRBD2 (5 bases). CDR3 size: 12 residues. CDR1 is SNHLY, CDR2 FYNNEI, per germline. Trimming took 7 bases from V and 6 from J, leaving 9 bases between them. The CDR3 loop reads CASNSGAGELFF. The CDR3 bases are TGTGCCAGCAATTCCGGGGCCGGGGAGCTGTTTTTT.

The V call is TRBV12-5, the J call TRBJ2-3; D perhaps matches TRBD1 (6 bases). The germline V and J ends were trimmed by 7 bases and 1 base, with 6 bases remaining between them. In germline, CDR1 is LGHNT, CDR2 FRNRAP. The length of the CDR3 is 12 residues. The CDR3 sequence: CASAGGTDTQYF. In nucleotides, the CDR3 is TGTGCTAGTGCAGGGGGCACAGATACGCAGTATTTT.

V gene TRBV30 combines with J gene TRBJ1-5; D perhaps matches TRBD1 (6 bases). Germline V gene sequence: CDR1 GTSNPN, CDR2 SVGIG (reference sequence). The V end was cut by 4 bases, the J end by 4 bases, with 8 bases between. The CDR3 is 12 amino acids. CDR3 loop: CAWNRVNQPQHF. In DNA, the CDR3 is TGTGCCTGGAACAGGGTAAATCAGCCCCAGCATTTT.

This chain uses TRBV13 with TRBJ2-2, with TRBD2 identical over 11 bases. With V trimmed by 3 bases and J by 1 base, 1 base remained unmatched. The germline V gene encodes CDR1 PRHDT and CDR2 FYEKMQ (reference sequence). The CDR3 is 16 residues long. The CDR3: CASSFTSGGNTGELFF. CDR3 nucleotide sequence: TGTGCCAGCAGCTTCACTAGCGGGGGGAACACCGGGGAGCTGTTTTTT.

The chain employs TRBV23-1 and TRBJ1-1; a possible D gene is TRBD1 (6 bases). TRBV23-1 is sorted into the ORF group, with uncertain function. This CDR3 region has 16 residues. V dropped 7 bases and J dropped 0 bases, with 18 bases sitting between them. This chain's CDR3 is CASTNRETFLNTEAFF. CDR3 DNA: TGCGCCAGCACAAACAGGGAAACTTTTTTGAACACTGAAGCTTTCTTT.

Written as DNA, the CDR3 is TGTGCCAGCACTTGGGAGCGGGGGAGAGTTAGAGATACGCAGTATTTT. This codes for CASTWERGRVRDTQYF. The chain carries TRBV7-2 and TRBJ2-3; 8 nucleotides agree with TRBD2. This CDR3 contains 16 residues. The germline gives CDR1 SGHTA, CDR2 FQGNSA. V was pared by 7 bases and J by 5 bases, with 14 bases of the junction left unmatched.

This chain connects TRBV19 to TRBJ2-7, with 8 positions matching TRBD2. The CDR3 consists of 14 residues. With 5 bases clipped from V and 2 bases from J, the junction kept 5 bases outside the gene matches. Germline V gives CDR1 LNHDA, CDR2 SQIVND (reference sequence). The CDR3 DNA sequence: TGTGCCAGTAGTTACGCGGGAGGTACCTACGAGCAGTACTTC. This codes for CASSYAGGTYEQYF. Full variable domain (missing parts from reference TRBV19 and TRBJ2-7): DGGITQSPKYLFRKEGQNVTLSCEQNLNHDAMYWYRQDPGQGLRLIYYSQIVNDFQKGDIAEGYSVSREKKESFPLTVTSAQKNPTAFYLCASSYAGGTYEQYFGPGTRLTVT.

The chain is built from TRBV5-1 and TRBJ2-5; TRBD2 aligns across 7 bases. TRBJ2-7 explains the end of the DNA better; the J call may be wrong. The CDR3 covers 14 residues. CDR1 SGHRS and CDR2 YFSETQ come from the germline V gene. The CDR3 sequence: CASSLRGGINEQYF. CDR3 DNA: TGCGCCAGCAGCTTGCGGGGAGGGATCAACGAGCAGTACTTC.

This clone came up a few times. The chain couples TRBV6-4 to TRBJ2-1; possibly TRBD2 for D (7 bases). Germline-derived CDR1 and CDR2 are MRHNA and SNTAGT. V lost 3 bases and J 6 bases, leaving 12 bases between the germline ends. CDR3 length equals 14 residues. CDR3 sequence: CASSDTGGSNEQFF. In nucleotides, the CDR3 is TGTGCCAGCAGTGATACGGGGGGCTCCAATGAGCAGTTCTTC.

The chain has TRBV30 and TRBJ1-5; 8 positions agree with TRBD1. The CDR3 is 19 amino acids. The V gene end was trimmed by 2 bases and the J gene end by 2 bases; junction bases not matched to a gene: 17. Germline CDR1 is GTSNPN and CDR2 is SVGIG (reference sequence). In DNA form, the CDR3 reads TGTGCCTGGAGTACTCCCGGGACAGGTACCTACATGGGCAATCAGCCCCAGCATTTT. Translating gives CAWSTPGTGTYMGNQPQHF.

The count of this clone is one. This chain joins TRBV5-1 and TRBJ1-6; possible D gene TRBD1, 5 bases. Between the trimmed V and J ends, which lost 0 bases and 9 bases, there was a span of 10 bases. This CDR3 comprises 14 residues. From germline, CDR1 is SGHRS and CDR2 YFSETQ. CDR3 DNA sequence: TGCGCCAGCAGCTTGGTTCAGGGTTCTTCACCCCTCCACTTT. Protein sequence: CASSLVQGSSPLHF. The complete variable domain, with remaining parts taken from reference TRBV5-1 and TRBJ1-6, reads KAGVTQTPRYLIKTRGQQVTLSCSPISGHRSVSWYQQTPGQGLQFLFEYFSETQRNKGNFPGRFSGRQFSNSRSEMNVSTLELGDSALYLCASSLVQGSSPLHFGNGTRLTVT.

This clone was seen more than once but under ten times. The chain recombines TRBV11-2 with TRBJ2-1, with D possibly matching TRBD2 (5 bases). V was pared by 3 bases and J by 12 bases, with 15 bases between. The CDR3 spans 13 residues. CDR1 and CDR2 (germline): SGHAT, FQNNGV. This CDR3 is CASSLGNSRGQFF. The DNA for the CDR3 is TGTGCCAGCAGCTTGGGCAACAGTCGGGGGCAGTTCTTC.

Notes on this clone: At one boundary the junction diverges from the germline segment, which might be a read error. The CDR3 DNA sequence: TGTGCCAGCAGTGCACAGACAGGGGGCGGCAATCAGCTCCAGCATTTT. Translation gives CASSAQTGGGNQLQHF. The chain has TRBV6-1 and TRBJ1-5, with TRBD1 matching over 10 bases. Germline lookup yields CDR1 MNHNS and CDR2 SASEGT. The CDR3 length is 16 residues.

The chain links TRBV2 to TRBJ2-5; D unresolved. This CDR3 has 16 amino acids. Trimming took 6 bases from V and 2 from J, leaving 19 bases between them. CDR1 is SNHLY and CDR2 is FYNNEI in the germline V gene. In nucleotides, the CDR3 is TGTGCCAGCAGCGACCCCGACGCGGTTTTACAAGAGACCCAGTACTTC. Translating it yields CASSDPDAVLQETQYF.

This chain connects TRBV5-4 to TRBJ1-1; D might be TRBD1 (6 bases). The germline V and J ends were trimmed by 4 bases and 0 bases, with 16 bases remaining between them. This CDR3 is 16 amino acids long. Germline V gene sequence: CDR1 SGHNT, CDR2 YYREEE (reference sequence). The chain's CDR3 is CASSNTGLGVNTEAFF. The CDR3 DNA sequence: TGTGCCAGCAGCAATACAGGGCTCGGGGTGAACACTGAAGCTTTCTTT.

V gene TRBV27 combines with J gene TRBJ2-7, with 9 bases matching TRBD1. There are 15 residues in the CDR3. Trimming removed 6 bases from V and 0 bases from J; junction bases left unmatched: 6. Germline V CDR1 and CDR2: MNHEY, SMNVEV (reference sequence). The CDR3 is CASRRTGVSSYEQYF. DNA for the CDR3: TGTGCCAGCAGACGGACAGGGGTTAGCTCCTACGAGCAGTACTTC.